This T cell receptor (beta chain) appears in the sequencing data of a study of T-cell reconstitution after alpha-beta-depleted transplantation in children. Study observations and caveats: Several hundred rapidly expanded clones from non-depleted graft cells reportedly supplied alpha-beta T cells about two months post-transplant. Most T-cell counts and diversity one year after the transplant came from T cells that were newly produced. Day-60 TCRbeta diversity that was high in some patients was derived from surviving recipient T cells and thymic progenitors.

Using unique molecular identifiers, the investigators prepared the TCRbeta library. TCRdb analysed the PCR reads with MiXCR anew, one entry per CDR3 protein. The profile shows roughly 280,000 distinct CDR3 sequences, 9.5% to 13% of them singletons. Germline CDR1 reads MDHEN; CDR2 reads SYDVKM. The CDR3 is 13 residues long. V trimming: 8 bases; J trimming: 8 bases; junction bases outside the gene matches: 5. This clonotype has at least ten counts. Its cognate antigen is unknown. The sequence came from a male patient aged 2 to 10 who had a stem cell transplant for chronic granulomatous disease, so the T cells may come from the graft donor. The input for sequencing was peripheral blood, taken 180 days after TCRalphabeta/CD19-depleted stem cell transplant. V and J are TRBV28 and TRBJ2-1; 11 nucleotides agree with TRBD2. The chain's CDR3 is CASLAGGLDEQFF. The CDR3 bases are TGTGCCAGCCTAGCGGGAGGCTTAGATGAGCAGTTCTTC.